The rows below give T cell receptor beta chains drawn from one sample of a study of shared clonotypes between healthy human individuals. The table came from immunoSEQ multiplex PCR; TCRdb's copy has only in-frame clones and leaves some out. Seen here are more than 1.2 million clones, about 98.5% observed once, and the top ten hold 0.36%. The sequenced sample consisted of naive CD4+ T cells sorted from blood. The origin of the receptors is a man younger than 45 in good health. Both conserved end residues are part of each CDR3. The D gene is left open where the match is weak. The size entry is marked missing in some rows and otherwise reads once, few, many or a size class.

size | J | length | V | D | CDR3 | DNA
. | TRBJ2-1 | 15 | TRBV5-1 | TRBD2 | CASKVAGKSGNEQFF | TGCGCCAGCAAGGTAGCGGGAAAATCAGGCAATGAGCAGTTCTTC
. | TRBJ1-5 | 14 | TRBV28 | . | CASSAGPQNQPQHF | TGTGCCAGCAGCGCCGGGCCTCAAAATCAGCCCCAGCATTTT
. | TRBJ1-5 | 15 | TRBV2 | . | CASSEEWVPNQPQHF | TGTGCCAGCAGTGAAGAATGGGTGCCGAATCAGCCCCAGCATTTT
. | TRBJ2-3 | 13 | TRBV29-1 | TRBD2 | CSVSGRNTDTQYF | TGCAGCGTGAGCGGGAGGAACACAGATACGCAGTATTTT
. | TRBJ2-2 | 16 | TRBV28 | . | CASSRSLGTGNGELFF | TGTGCCAGCAGCCGCTCCCTCGGAACGGGGAACGGGGAGCTGTTTTTT
. | TRBJ2-7 | 15 | TRBV15 | . | CATSRVIGVGYEQYF | TGTGCCACCAGCAGAGTCATCGGGGTCGGGTACGAGCAGTACTTC
once | TRBJ1-5 | 13 | TRBV27 | . | CASSLRQGQPQHF | TGTGCCAGCAGTTTAAGGCAGGGTCAGCCCCAGCATTTT
. | TRBJ2-2 | 16 | TRBV5-1 | TRBD2 | CASSLRTSGNTGELFF | TGCGCCAGCAGCCTAAGGACTAGCGGAAACACCGGGGAGCTGTTTTTT
. | TRBJ2-2 | 13 | TRBV2 | . | CASSEIVNGELFF | TGTGCCAGCAGTGAAATAGTAAACGGGGAGCTGTTTTTT
. | TRBJ1-3 | 15 | TRBV5-1 | . | CASSLGQSTRNTIYF | TGCGCCAGCAGCTTAGGACAGTCGACAAGAAACACCATATATTTT
. | TRBJ2-5 | 14 | TRBV10-1 | . | CASSDKGYQETQYF | TGCGCCAGCAGTGATAAGGGGTACCAAGAGACCCAGTACTTC
. | TRBJ1-5 | 13 | TRBV18 | . | CASSPQGLQPQHF | TGTGCCAGCTCACCACAGGGCCTTCAGCCCCAGCATTTT
. | TRBJ2-1 | 13 | TRBV29-1 | . | CSVLLAANNEQFF | TGCAGCGTCTTACTAGCCGCTAACAATGAGCAGTTCTTC
. | TRBJ2-7 | 12 | TRBV6-5 | TRBD2 | CASRGGALEQYF | TGTGCCAGCAGGGGAGGGGCGCTCGAGCAGTACTTC
. | TRBJ2-7 | 14 | TRBV19 | . | CASSISWGSYEQYF | TGTGCCAGTAGTATCTCCTGGGGTTCCTACGAGCAGTACTTC
once | TRBJ1-1 | 14 | TRBV30 | . | CAWSLAGRNTEAFF | TGTGCCTGGAGCCTTGCCGGGAGGAACACTGAAGCTTTCTTT
. | TRBJ2-7 | 17 | TRBV5-1 | . | CASSLAQGAIEAYEQYF | TGCGCCAGCAGCTTGGCCCAAGGGGCTATTGAGGCCTACGAGCAGTACTTC
. | TRBJ2-3 | 15 | TRBV6-1 | TRBD2 | CASSATGGVTDTQYF | TGTGCCAGCAGTGCTACGGGGGGAGTCACAGATACGCAGTATTTT
. | TRBJ2-1 | 14 | TRBV9 | . | CASSTLGAYNEQFF | TGTGCCAGCAGCACCCTTGGCGCCTACAATGAGCAGTTCTTC
. | TRBJ2-1 | 12 | TRBV6-5 | . | CASRVPFGEQFF | TGTGCCAGCAGAGTTCCTTTCGGCGAGCAGTTCTTC
. | TRBJ2-1 | 17 | TRBV14 | . | CASSQDLVSEMYNEQFF | TGTGCCAGCAGCCAAGATCTCGTTAGCGAGATGTACAATGAGCAGTTCTTC
. | TRBJ2-3 | 17 | TRBV18 | . | CASSPLDWGFFTDTQYF | TGTGCCAGCTCACCACTCGATTGGGGTTTTTTCACAGATACGCAGTATTTT
. | TRBJ2-2 | 14 | TRBV28 | . | CASIIGGNTGELFF | TGTGCCAGCATAATCGGGGGTAACACCGGGGAGCTGTTTTTT
. | TRBJ2-7 | 12 | TRBV28 | . | CASSSLGREQYF | TGTGCCAGCAGTTCCCTTGGGCGCGAGCAGTACTTC
. | TRBJ2-7 | 19 | TRBV10-3 | . | CAISYTRPARGRGGGEQYF | TGTGCCATCAGCTACACCCGGCCCGCCCGGGGGCGGGGTGGGGGGGAGCAGTACTTC
. | TRBJ1-5 | 15 | TRBV7-6 | TRBD1 | CASSLGTGEDQPQHF | TGTGCCAGCAGCTTAGGGACAGGGGAGGATCAGCCCCAGCATTTT
. | TRBJ2-1 | 12 | TRBV7-7 | . | CARQRPFDEQFF | TGTGCTAGACAAAGGCCGTTCGATGAGCAGTTCTTC
. | TRBJ2-4 | 14 | TRBV7-9 | TRBD1 | CASSRDSLKNIQYF | TGTGCCAGCAGCAGGGACAGTCTAAAAAACATTCAGTACTTC
. | TRBJ2-1 | 17 | TRBV12-5 | . | CASGSTPGLGPYNEQFF | TGTGCTAGTGGTTCAACACCGGGACTTGGGCCGTACAATGAGCAGTTCTTC
. | TRBJ2-5 | 15 | TRBV2 | . | CASRSESAYQETQYF | TGTGCCAGCAGATCCGAGAGCGCGTACCAAGAGACCCAGTACTTC